This T cell receptor (beta chain) was found in a study of T cells in Graves' hyperthyroidism and ophthalmopathy (dated by TCRdb to about 2019). As for the study more broadly: Peripheral blood was sampled at the time of initial diagnosis, prior to any treatment. To identify TCR V-J signatures that set the groups apart, the researchers used a discovery cohort of approximately 98 patients, made up of 43 with Graves' ophthalmopathy and 57 with stable Graves' hyperthyroidism. Prospective prediction of ophthalmopathy was tested in an independent validation cohort consisting of fewer than 20 hyperthyroidism patients and some 17 patients who later progressed to ophthalmopathy. For training and testing, the roughly 100 patients in the discovery cohort were randomly divided in a 7:3 ratio. In more than five Graves' hyperthyroidism patients, the study also compared T-cell repertoires from thyroid tissue with T-cell repertoires from blood. Once sampling was done, hyperthyroidism patients were given methimazole at a starting dose of 30 mg daily, whereas ophthalmopathy patients were given high-dose intravenous methylprednisolone. TCR Vbeta CDR3 sequencing of roughly 140 peripheral blood samples (approximately 44 ophthalmopathy, over 70 hyperthyroidism and roughly 17 progressor patients) is reported in the paper. The research as a whole found: No statistical method was used to set the sample size in advance, and investigators knew the group allocation. Blood samples also contained most of the expanded thyroid clonotypes (frequency above 0.001), which suggests that blood repertoires may reflect thyroid immune responses. Ophthalmopathy was separated from stable hyperthyroidism by a 13 V-J signature model, with 85% to 90% sensitivity and 81% to 82% specificity obtained in cross-validation and 80%/75% obtained in testing. In validation, progression to ophthalmopathy was predicted by the model with about 70% sensitivity and nearly 75% specificity, a median of roughly 6.4 months before onset.

The TCR beta CDR3 regions were amplified from RNA transcripts. The TCR CDR3 was subjected to a first round of RT-PCR using the HTBI primer set and the Qiagen OneStep RT-PCR kit. The libraries were constructed in a second round of multiplex PCR and then size-selected and purified. Paired-end sequencing of the libraries was performed with 100 bp reads on an Illumina HiSeq2000. Processing in the source paper ran as follows. SOAPnuke was used to process the raw data, with reads discarded if the reads contained adapters or uncalled bases, had a mean Phred below 15, or lacked an exact constant-primer or identifier match. COPE v1.2.5 was used to merge high-quality paired reads, and clonotypes were defined as unique nucleotide sequences. MiTCR v1.1 was used to align clonotypes to the IMGT TRBV, TRBD and TRBJ reference segments. Analysis was restricted to V-J combinations with a frequency above 0.0001, which covered roughly 99% of repertoires. The TCS score was defined as the ratio of F50 (clonal expansion) to E x V (chaos), calculated using BLOSUM62-based TCRdist between CDR3 peptides within each V-J. Welch's t-statistics and random forest reduced approximately 520 V-J features to around 14, which were used in a naive Bayes classifier (R e1071). The raw public data were reprocessed by TCRdb itself: fastp quality trimming at Q25, MiXCR clonotype calling, in-frame beta chains only. Every entry covers one CDR3 protein and lists the most common genes and DNA from its rows. The V and J calls come from TCRdb's annotation, not from the publication. Counted in this sample were a few hundred thousand distinct CDR3 sequences; about 15% of them appeared once. About 20% of the sample is taken by the ten largest.

Ophthalmopathy patients had moderately to severely active disease, with a Clinical Activity Score of 3 or more, a NOSPECS grade of 4 or more, and a disease duration of less than 3 months. Patients with uncontrolled infections, other autoimmune diseases, pregnancy or lactation were excluded. Diagnoses were established on the basis of clinical symptoms, serum thyroxine and TRAb, thyroid ultrasound, and orbital computed tomography. PBMCs were separated from 8 to 10 ml of fresh peripheral blood using Ficoll-Paque density gradient centrifugation. Total RNA was extracted with Trizol reagent, and quality was checked on an Agilent 2100 Bioanalyzer. The V and J ends are trimmed by 6 bases and 1 base, leaving 16 bases between them. CDR1 is given as SQVTM and CDR2 as ANQGSEA, both from the germline V gene. Taken from cysteine to phenylalanine, the CDR3 has 14 residues. The kept DNA is CDR3 alone, 42 bases in frame from the first base.

This clonotype was observed many times. This clone's antigen is unknown. Base-call qualities are not available, and no considerably larger clone is one nucleotide away. This receptor was taken from a woman aged 25 to 39 with Graves' ophthalmopathy. Source material: blood. The chain is assembled from TRBV29-1 and TRBJ2-7; the D element might be TRBD1 or TRBD2, as each aligns at 5 bases. The CDR3 region has the sequence CSVDIPGPSYEQYF. In nucleotides, the sequence is TGCAGCGTAGATATTCCGGGACCGTCCTACGAGCAGTACTTC.